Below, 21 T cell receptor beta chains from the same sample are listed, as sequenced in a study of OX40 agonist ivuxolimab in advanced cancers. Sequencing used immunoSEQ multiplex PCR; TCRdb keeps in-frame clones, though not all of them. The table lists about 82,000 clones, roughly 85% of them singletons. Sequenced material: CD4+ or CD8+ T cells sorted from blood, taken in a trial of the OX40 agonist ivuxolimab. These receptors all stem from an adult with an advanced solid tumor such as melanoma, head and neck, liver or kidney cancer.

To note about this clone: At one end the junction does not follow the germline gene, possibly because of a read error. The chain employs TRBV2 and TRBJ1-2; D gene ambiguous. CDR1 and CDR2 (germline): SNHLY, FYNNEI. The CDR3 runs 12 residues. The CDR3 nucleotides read TGTGCCAGCAGTGAAGCGCTACAGTATTTCGGCTTC. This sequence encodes CASSEALQYFGF.

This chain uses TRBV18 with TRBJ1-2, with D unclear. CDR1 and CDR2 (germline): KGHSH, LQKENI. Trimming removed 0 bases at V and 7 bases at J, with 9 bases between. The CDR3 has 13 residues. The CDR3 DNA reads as TGTGCCAGCTCACCACCCGGGTTGCTTGGCTACACCTTC. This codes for CASSPPGLLGYTF.

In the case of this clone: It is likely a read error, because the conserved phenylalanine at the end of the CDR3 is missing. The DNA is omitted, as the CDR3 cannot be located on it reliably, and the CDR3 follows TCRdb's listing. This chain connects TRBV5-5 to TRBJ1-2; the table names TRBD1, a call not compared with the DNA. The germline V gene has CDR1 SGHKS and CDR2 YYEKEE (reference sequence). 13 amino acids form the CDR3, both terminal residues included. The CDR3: CASSLDSTHLIFS.

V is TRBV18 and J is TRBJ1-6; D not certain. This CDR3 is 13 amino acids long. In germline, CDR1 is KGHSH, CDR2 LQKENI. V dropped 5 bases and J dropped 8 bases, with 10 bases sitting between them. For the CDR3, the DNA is TGTGCCAGCTCAGGGCTTCGGGATTCACCCCTCCACTTT. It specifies CASSGLRDSPLHF.

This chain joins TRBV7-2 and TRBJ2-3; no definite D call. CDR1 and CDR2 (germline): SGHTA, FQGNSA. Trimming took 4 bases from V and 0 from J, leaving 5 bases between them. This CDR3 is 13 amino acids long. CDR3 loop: CASSSASTDTQYF. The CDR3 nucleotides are TGTGCCAGCAGCTCGGCTAGCACAGATACGCAGTATTTT.

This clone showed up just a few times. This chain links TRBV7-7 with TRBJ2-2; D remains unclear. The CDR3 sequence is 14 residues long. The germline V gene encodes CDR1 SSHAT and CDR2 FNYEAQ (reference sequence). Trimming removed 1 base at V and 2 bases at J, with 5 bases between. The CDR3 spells CASSLEQNTGELFF. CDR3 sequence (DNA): TGTGCCAGCAGCTTAGAACAAAACACCGGGGAGCTGTTTTTT. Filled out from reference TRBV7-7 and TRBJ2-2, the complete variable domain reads GAGVSQSPRYKVTKRGQDVTLRCDPISSHATLYWYQQALGQGPEFLTYFNYEAQPDKSGLPSDRFSAERPEGSISTLTIQRTEQRDSAMYRCASSLEQNTGELFFGEGSRLTVL.

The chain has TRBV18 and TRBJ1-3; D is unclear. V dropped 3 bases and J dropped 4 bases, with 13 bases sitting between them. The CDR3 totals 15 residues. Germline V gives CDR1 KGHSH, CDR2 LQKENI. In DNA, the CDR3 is TGTGCCAGCTCACCCCCTGGGGAGTCCGGAAACACCATATATTTT. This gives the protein CASSPPGESGNTIYF.

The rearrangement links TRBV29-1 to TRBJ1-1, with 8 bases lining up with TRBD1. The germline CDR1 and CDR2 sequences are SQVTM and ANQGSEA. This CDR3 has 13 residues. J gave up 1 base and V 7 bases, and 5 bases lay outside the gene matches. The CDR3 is CSAEQGGNTEAFF. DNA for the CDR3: TGCAGCGCCGAACAGGGGGGGAACACTGAAGCTTTCTTT.

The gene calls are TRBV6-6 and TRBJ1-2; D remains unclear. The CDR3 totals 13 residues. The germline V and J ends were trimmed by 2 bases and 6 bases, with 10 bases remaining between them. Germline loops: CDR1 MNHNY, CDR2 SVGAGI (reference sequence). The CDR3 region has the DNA TGTGCCAGCAGTTACGCTTTTGGGGATGGCTACACCTTC. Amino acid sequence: CASSYAFGDGYTF.

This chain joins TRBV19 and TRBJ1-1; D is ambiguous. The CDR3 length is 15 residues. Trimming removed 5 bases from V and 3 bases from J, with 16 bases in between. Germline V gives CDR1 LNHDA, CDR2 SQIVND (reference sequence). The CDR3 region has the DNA TGTGCCAGTAGTCCCTATAGGAGGCTGGACACTGAAGCTTTCTTT. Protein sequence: CASSPYRRLDTEAFF.

The CDR3 loop reads CARSLAGAMVEAFF. CDR3 coding DNA: TGTGCCAGAAGCTTAGCGGGGGCTATGGTTGAAGCTTTCTTT. The chain links TRBV7-5 to TRBJ1-1. TRBV7-5 is assigned pseudogene status. CDR3 length: 14 residues.

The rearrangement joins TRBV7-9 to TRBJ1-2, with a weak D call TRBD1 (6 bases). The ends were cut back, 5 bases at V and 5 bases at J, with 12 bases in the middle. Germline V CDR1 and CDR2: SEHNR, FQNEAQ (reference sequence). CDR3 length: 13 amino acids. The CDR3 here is CASSAQQGYGYTF. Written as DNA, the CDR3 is TGTGCCAGCAGCGCACAACAGGGTTATGGCTACACCTTC. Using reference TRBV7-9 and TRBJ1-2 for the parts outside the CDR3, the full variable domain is DTGVSQNPRHKITKRGQNVTFRCDPISEHNRLYWYRQTLGQGPEFLTYFQNEAQLEKSRLLSDRFSAERPKGSFSTLEIQRTEQGDSAMYLCASSAQQGYGYTFGSGTRLTVV.

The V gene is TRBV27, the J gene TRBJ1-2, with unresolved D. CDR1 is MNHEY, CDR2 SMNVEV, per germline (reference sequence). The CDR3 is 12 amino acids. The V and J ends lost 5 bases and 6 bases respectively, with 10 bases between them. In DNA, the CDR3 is TGTGCCAGCAGTAGCAGAGGGCATGGCTACACCTTC. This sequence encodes CASSSRGHGYTF.

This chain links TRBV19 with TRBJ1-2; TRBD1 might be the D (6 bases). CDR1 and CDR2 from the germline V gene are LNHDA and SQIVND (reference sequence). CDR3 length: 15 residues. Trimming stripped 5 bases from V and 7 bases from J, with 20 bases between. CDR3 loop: CASSPGASIYSGYTF. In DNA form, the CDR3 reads TGTGCCAGTAGTCCGGGGGCGTCTATCTACAGTGGCTACACCTTC.

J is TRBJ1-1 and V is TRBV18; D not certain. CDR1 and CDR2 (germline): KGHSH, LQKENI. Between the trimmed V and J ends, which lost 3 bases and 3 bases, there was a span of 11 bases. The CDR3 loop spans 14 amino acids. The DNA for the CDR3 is TGTGCCAGCTCACCTAGCCCGCAGGACACTGAAGCTTTCTTT. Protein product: CASSPSPQDTEAFF. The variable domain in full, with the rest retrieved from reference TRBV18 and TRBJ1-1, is NAGVMQNPRHLVRRRGQEARLRCSPMKGHSHVYWYRQLPEEGLKFMVYLQKENIIDESGMPKERFSAEFPKEGPSILRIQQVVRGDSAAYFCASSPSPQDTEAFFGQGTRLTVV.

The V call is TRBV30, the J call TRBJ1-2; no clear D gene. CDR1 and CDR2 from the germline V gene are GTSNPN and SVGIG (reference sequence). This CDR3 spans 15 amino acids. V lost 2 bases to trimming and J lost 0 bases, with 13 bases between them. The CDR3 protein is CAWSQETRANYGYTF. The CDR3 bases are TGTGCCTGGAGTCAAGAAACGAGAGCTAACTATGGCTACACCTTC.

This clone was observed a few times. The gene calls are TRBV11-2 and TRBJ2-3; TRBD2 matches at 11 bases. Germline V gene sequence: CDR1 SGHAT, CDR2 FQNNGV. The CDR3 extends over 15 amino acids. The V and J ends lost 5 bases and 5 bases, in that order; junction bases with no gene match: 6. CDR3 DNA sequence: TGTGCCAGCAGCCGTAGCGGGGGGGCGGTAGATACGCAGTATTTT. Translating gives CASSRSGGAVDTQYF.

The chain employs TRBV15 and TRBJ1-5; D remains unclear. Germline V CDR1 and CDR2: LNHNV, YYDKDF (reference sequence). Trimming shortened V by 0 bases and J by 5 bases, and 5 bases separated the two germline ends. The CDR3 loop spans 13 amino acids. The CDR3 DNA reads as TGTGCCACCAGCAGAGATACCCATCAGCCCCAGCATTTT. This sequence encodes CATSRDTHQPQHF.

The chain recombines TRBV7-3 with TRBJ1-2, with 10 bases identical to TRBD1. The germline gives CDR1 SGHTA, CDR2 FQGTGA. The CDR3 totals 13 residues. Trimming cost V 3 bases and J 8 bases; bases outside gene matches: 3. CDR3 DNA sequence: TGTGCCAGCAGCTTGGGACAGGGGAGAGGCTACACCTTC. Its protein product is CASSLGQGRGYTF.

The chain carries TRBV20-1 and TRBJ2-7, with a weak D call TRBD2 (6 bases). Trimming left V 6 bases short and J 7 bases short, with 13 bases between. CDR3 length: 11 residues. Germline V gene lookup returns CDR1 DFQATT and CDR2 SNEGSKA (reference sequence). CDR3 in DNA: TGCAGTGCCTCCGGGAGATTTGAGCAGTACTTC. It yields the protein CSASGRFEQYF.

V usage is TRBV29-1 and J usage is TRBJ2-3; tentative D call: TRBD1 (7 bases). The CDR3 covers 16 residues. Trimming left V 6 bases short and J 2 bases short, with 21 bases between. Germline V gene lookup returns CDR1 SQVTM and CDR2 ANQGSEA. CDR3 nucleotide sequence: TGCAGCGTCAAGGGGGGTCACGGGACAGCCACAGATACGCAGTATTTT. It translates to CSVKGGHGTATDTQYF.